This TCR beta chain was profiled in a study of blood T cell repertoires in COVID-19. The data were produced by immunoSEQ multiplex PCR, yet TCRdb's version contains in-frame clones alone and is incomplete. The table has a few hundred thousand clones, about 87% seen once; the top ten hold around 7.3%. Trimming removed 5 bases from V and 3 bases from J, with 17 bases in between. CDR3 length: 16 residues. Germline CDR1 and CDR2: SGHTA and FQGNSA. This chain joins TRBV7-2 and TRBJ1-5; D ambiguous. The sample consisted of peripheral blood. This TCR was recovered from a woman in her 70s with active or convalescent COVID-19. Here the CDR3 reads CASSQTSPIYNQPQHF. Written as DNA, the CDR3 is TGTGCCAGCAGCCAGACAAGTCCAATCTACAATCAGCCCCAGCATTTT. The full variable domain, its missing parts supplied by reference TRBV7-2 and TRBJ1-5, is GAGVSQSPSNKVTEKGKDVELRCDPISGHTALYWYRQSLGQGLEFLIYFQGNSAPDKSGLPSDRFSAERTGGSVSTLTIQRTQQEDSAVYLCASSQTSPIYNQPQHFGDGTRLSIL.